This passage covers 24 T cell receptor beta chains from one sample sequenced in a study of blood T cell repertoires in COVID-19. TCRdb keeps only in-frame clones here, not all; method: immunoSEQ multiplex PCR. The table has 130,000 or so clones, roughly 90% seen once; the top ten hold less than 2.5%. Input material: peripheral blood. These receptors were collected from a man in his sixties or seventies with active COVID-19.

For the CDR3, the DNA is TGCGCCAGCAGCTCACCCGTACTAGCGGCATACAATGAGCAGTTCTTC. Protein: CASSSPVLAAYNEQFF. The J gene is TRBJ2-1, the V gene TRBV5-1; 8 nucleotides align to TRBD2. CDR1 and CDR2 from the germline V gene are SGHRS and YFSETQ. The CDR3 loop spans 16 amino acids. V shed 3 bases and J 4 bases; nucleotides not matched to a gene: 9. Based on the CDR3 plus reference TRBV5-1 and TRBJ2-1, the full variable domain is KAGVTQTPRYLIKTRGQQVTLSCSPISGHRSVSWYQQTPGQGLQFLFEYFSETQRNKGNFPGRFSGRQFSNSRSEMNVSTLELGDSALYLCASSSPVLAAYNEQFFGPGTRLTVL.

The chain is built from TRBV7-9 and TRBJ1-4; D ambiguous. Trimming took off 1 base at V and 4 bases at J, with 10 bases between the two ends. Looked up from germline, CDR1 is SEHNR and CDR2 is FQNEAQ (reference sequence). This CDR3 has 15 residues. The CDR3 nucleotides read TGTGCCAGCAGCTTAGTTGCGGGCCTTAATGAAAAACTGTTTTTT. It specifies CASSLVAGLNEKLFF.

The chain couples TRBV6-6 to TRBJ1-2, with D tentatively TRBD1 (5 bases). CDR3 length equals 15 residues. V was shortened by 3 bases and J by 0 bases, with 11 bases between the two germline ends. Germline CDR1 is MNHNY and CDR2 is SVGAGI (reference sequence). The CDR3 region is CASSYRSTANYGYTF. CDR3 DNA sequence: TGTGCCAGCAGTTATAGGTCGACAGCTAACTATGGCTACACCTTC.

V gene TRBV27 combines with J gene TRBJ1-1; D uncertain. This CDR3 comprises 15 residues. Trimming shortened V by 5 bases and J by 5 bases, and 18 bases separated the two germline ends. CDR1 is MNHEY, CDR2 SMNVEV, per germline (reference sequence). CDR3 sequence (DNA): TGTGCCAGCAGTCCGTTGAAGGGAGTAGGGACTGAAGCTTTCTTT. This codes for CASSPLKGVGTEAFF.

V gene TRBV4-2 combines with J gene TRBJ2-2, with TRBD2 identical over 8 bases. Trimming at V came to 4 bases and at J to 0 bases, leaving 10 bases not matched to a gene. CDR3 length equals 18 residues. Germline loops: CDR1 LGHNA, CDR2 YNFKEQ. CDR3 coding DNA: TGTGCCAGCAGCCTAGGGAGGCTAGCGGGCCCGAACACCGGGGAGCTGTTTTTT. The encoded protein is CASSLGRLAGPNTGELFF.

The chain employs TRBV15 and TRBJ1-4; D might be TRBD1 (5 bases). This CDR3 has 16 amino acids. Germline lookup yields CDR1 LNHNV and CDR2 YYDKDF (reference sequence). The germline V and J ends were trimmed by 4 bases and 8 bases, with 20 bases remaining between them. CDR3 sequence reads: CATSIGGQGLSEKLFF. Here the CDR3 DNA reads TGTGCCACCAGCATCGGAGGGCAGGGACTATCAGAAAAACTGTTTTTT.

As to this clone: Other DNA variants within this sample encode the same CDR3. This rearrangement joins TRBV2 to TRBJ2-1; D ambiguous. The V gene lost 2 bases and the J gene lost 8 bases, with 4 bases spanning the gap. Germline V gene data show CDR1 as SNHLY and CDR2 as FYNNEI. This CDR3 has 11 residues. CDR3: CASSERDEQFF. The DNA of the CDR3 is TGTGCCAGCAGTGAACGGGATGAGCAGTTCTTC.

The chain recombines TRBV24-1 with TRBJ1-1; possible D gene TRBD1, 5 bases. The V end was cut by 8 bases, the J end by 0 bases, with 9 bases between. Germline-derived CDR1 and CDR2 are KGHDR and SFDVKD. The CDR3 spans 13 residues. The CDR3 spells CATTGGMNTEAFF. The CDR3 region has the DNA TGTGCCACCACGGGGGGAATGAACACTGAAGCTTTCTTT.

This clone appeared a single time. V gene TRBV29-1 combines with J gene TRBJ2-5; D uncertain. This CDR3 has 10 residues. Germline-derived CDR1 and CDR2 are SQVTM and ANQGSEA. This CDR3 is CNVEKETQYF. The CDR3 DNA sequence: TGCAACGTCGAGAAGGAGACCCAGTACTTC. The full variable domain, completed using reference TRBV29-1 and TRBJ2-5, is SAVISQKPSRDICQRGTSLTIQCQVDSQVTMMFWYRQQPGQSLTLIATANQGSEATYESGFVIDKFPISRPNLTFSTLTVSNMSPEDSSIYLCNVEKETQYFGPGTRLLVL.

The V call is TRBV5-4, the J call TRBJ2-1; the D gene is possibly TRBD2 (6 bases). V was trimmed by 0 bases and J by 10 bases, leaving 23 bases between them. The CDR3 runs to 17 residues. Germline CDR1 reads SGHNT; CDR2 reads YYREEE (reference sequence). CDR3 loop: CASSLGRGAGTSGEQFF. As DNA, the CDR3 is TGTGCCAGCAGCTTGGGCCGAGGAGCGGGTACCTCCGGGGAGCAGTTCTTC.

This clone was recorded once. J is TRBJ2-7 and V is TRBV28; D uncertain. The CDR3 consists of 10 residues. Germline loops: CDR1 MDHEN, CDR2 SYDVKM. Deletions cut 11 bases from V and 5 bases from J, with 10 bases between. In nucleotides, the CDR3 is TGTGCCGCAGGCCCGGACGAGCAGTACTTC. Residues: CAAGPDEQYF.

This chain connects TRBV11-2 to TRBJ2-7; 13 bases fit TRBD2. The CDR3 has 15 residues. The germline gives CDR1 SGHAT, CDR2 FQNNGV. Losses at the gene ends were 1 base for V and 6 bases for J; bases not matched to a gene: 3. This CDR3 is CASSLAGTSGTEQYF. The CDR3 DNA follows: TGTGCCAGCAGCTTAGCAGGGACTAGCGGGACCGAGCAGTACTTC. Full variable domain (outside the CDR3, taken from reference TRBV11-2 and TRBJ2-7): EAGVAQSPRYKIIEKRQSVAFWCNPISGHATLYWYQQILGQGPKLLIQFQNNGVVDDSQLPKDRFSAERLKGVDSTLKIQPAKLEDSAVYLCASSLAGTSGTEQYFGPGTRLTVT.

The chain is built from TRBV5-4 and TRBJ2-1; perhaps TRBD2 as D (5 bases). The CDR3 has 15 amino acids. Germline CDR1 reads SGHNT; CDR2 reads YYREEE (reference sequence). Trimming shortened V by 0 bases and J by 3 bases, and 10 bases separated the two germline ends. This CDR3 is CASSLESGGYNEQFF. CDR3 nucleotides: TGTGCCAGCAGCTTGGAAAGCGGTGGCTACAATGAGCAGTTCTTC.

This sequence joins TRBV4-1 and TRBJ2-7, with 14 nucleotides matching TRBD2. CDR3 length: 15 residues. V trimming: 4 bases; J trimming: 3 bases; junction bases outside the gene matches: 2. Germline values: CDR1 MGHRA, CDR2 YSYEKL. The CDR3 sequence: CASSRLAGGRYEQYF. The DNA of the CDR3 is TGCGCCAGCAGCCGACTAGCGGGAGGGCGCTACGAGCAGTACTTC.

The chain recombines TRBV7-2 with TRBJ1-1; no clear D. Trimming took 1 base from V and 1 from J, leaving 7 bases between them. Germline assignment: CDR1 SGHTA and CDR2 FQGNSA. This CDR3 is built from 14 residues. The CDR3 loop is CASSLGPGNTEAFF. The CDR3 nucleotides are TGTGCCAGCAGCTTAGGCCCAGGGAACACTGAAGCTTTCTTT. Combining the CDR3 with reference TRBV7-2 and TRBJ1-1 gives the whole variable domain GAGVSQSPSNKVTEKGKDVELRCDPISGHTALYWYRQSLGQGLEFLIYFQGNSAPDKSGLPSDRFSAERTGGSVSTLTIQRTQQEDSAVYLCASSLGPGNTEAFFGQGTRLTVV.

This chain links TRBV27 with TRBJ2-7, with a possible D match to TRBD1 (5 bases). The germline V gene encodes CDR1 MNHEY and CDR2 SMNVEV (reference sequence). This CDR3 has 14 amino acids. Trimming shortened V by 2 bases and J by 6 bases, and 14 bases separated the two germline ends. CDR3 sequence (DNA): TGTGCCAGCAGTTTACTTCAGCAGGGTGGCGAGCAGTACTTC. Translation: CASSLLQQGGEQYF.

The V call is TRBV3-1 (or the pseudogene TRBV3-2), the J call TRBJ2-3; 7 nucleotides line up with TRBD2. This CDR3 has 16 residues. V was pared by 2 bases and J by 2 bases, with 7 bases of the junction left unmatched. Germline CDR1 and CDR2: LGHDT and YNNKEL (reference sequence). CDR3 residues: CASSQNRDYLTDTQYF. The CDR3 DNA sequence: TGTGCCAGCAGCCAAAACCGGGACTACCTCACAGATACGCAGTATTTT.

The chain uses TRBV6-1 and TRBJ1-5; 7 nucleotides agree with TRBD1. The CDR3 covers 13 residues. V was clipped by 2 bases and J by 15 bases; unmatched bases: 10. Germline V gene sequence: CDR1 MNHNS, CDR2 SASEGT. The CDR3 nucleotides are TGTGCCAGCAGTGAAACCAAACGACAGGGCGGGCATTTT. Its translation: CASSETKRQGGHF.

The chain carries TRBV10-3 and TRBJ1-1, with a weak D call TRBD1 (6 bases). The V and J ends lost 2 bases and 6 bases respectively, with 13 bases between them. The CDR3 extends over 14 amino acids. Per the germline V gene, CDR1 is ENHRY and CDR2 is SYGVKD. In nucleotides, the CDR3 is TGTGCCATCAGTGAGGGGGCAGGGGAATCTGAAGCTTTCTTT. Translated: CAISEGAGESEAFF.

In the case of this clone: A read error may account for a junction end that differs from germline. V is TRBV7-9 and J is TRBJ2-7, with TRBD1 matching over 7 bases. This CDR3 has 17 residues. Germline lookup yields CDR1 SEHNR and CDR2 FQNEAQ (reference sequence). CDR3 protein: CASSLAALWGQKYEQYF. The CDR3 DNA is TGTGCCAGCAGCTTAGCGGCCCTTTGGGGACAGAAGTACGAACAGTACTTC.

The chain combines TRBV28 with TRBJ2-3, with a tentative D call TRBD2 (6 bases). V shed 6 bases and J shed 3 bases, with 16 bases lying between them. The CDR3 contains 15 residues. The V gene's germline CDR1 is MDHEN and CDR2 SYDVKM. The CDR3 sequence: CASSTLLAMTDTQYF. As DNA, the CDR3 is TGTGCCAGCAGCACCCTCCTAGCGATGACAGATACGCAGTATTTT.

The chain joins TRBV2 to TRBJ2-1, with TRBD2 identical over 7 bases. After removal of 11 bases from V and 2 bases from J, the junction contained 12 bases not matched to a gene. Germline V lookup: CDR1 SNHLY, CDR2 FYNNEI. The length of the CDR3 is 15 residues. The CDR3 protein is CACIGGGGAYNEQFF. The CDR3 nucleotides read TGTGCCTGCATTGGGGGGGGTGGGGCCTACAATGAGCAGTTCTTC.

The CDR3 DNA sequence: TGTGCCAGCAGCCGCGCCCCCCCCTCCGGGACAGCCATATCCGGGGAGCTGTTTTTT. Translating gives CASSRAPPSGTAISGELFF. The V gene is TRBV14, the J gene TRBJ2-2; the match to TRBD1 covers 7 bases. The CDR3 sequence is 19 residues long. The V segment lost 4 bases and the J segment 6 bases; nucleotides outside the gene matches: 20. Germline values: CDR1 SGHDN, CDR2 FVKESK.

This rearrangement joins TRBV3-1 (or the pseudogene TRBV3-2) to TRBJ2-5; D not resolved. The germline gives CDR1 LGHDT, CDR2 YNNKEL (reference sequence). Trimming took off 5 bases at V and 5 bases at J, with 3 bases between the two ends. The CDR3 spans 10 residues. The CDR3 loop reads CASSGETQYF. The DNA of the CDR3 is TGTGCCAGCAGCGGCGAGACCCAGTACTTC.